This is a list of T cell receptor beta chains from one sample in a study of blood T cell repertoires in COVID-19. TCRdb's table, derived via immunoSEQ multiplex PCR, lists solely in-frame clones and lacks some. The sample includes about 150,000 clones, around 80% of them seen just once. Sequenced material: PBMCs or T cells enriched from blood (not recorded which). These receptors were collected from a man in his sixties or seventies who had been exposed to COVID-19. The CDR3 runs from the conserved cysteine through the conserved F or W. The order of the fields is CDR3 length, J gene, V gene, CDR3 protein.

CDR3 length: 14; J gene: TRBJ1-2; V gene: TRBV6-2/TRBV6-3; CDR3 protein: CASSRLSVNYGYTF
CDR3 length: 16; J gene: TRBJ2-3; V gene: TRBV2; CDR3 protein: CASSEAGAGGSDTQYF
CDR3 length: 12; J gene: TRBJ2-2; V gene: TRBV12-3/TRBV12-4; CDR3 protein: CATGQAGGELFF
CDR3 length: 16; J gene: TRBJ1-6; V gene: TRBV7-2; CDR3 protein: CASSLMAGTNNSPLHF
CDR3 length: 13; J gene: TRBJ1-5; V gene: TRBV27; CDR3 protein: CASSLGGSQPQHF
CDR3 length: 15; J gene: TRBJ2-1; V gene: TRBV19; CDR3 protein: CASSSSLSSYNEQFF
CDR3 length: 17; J gene: TRBJ1-2; V gene: TRBV19; CDR3 protein: CASSHRGTGTGNYGYTF
CDR3 length: 11; J gene: TRBJ2-7; V gene: TRBV5-5; CDR3 protein: CASIQGHEQYF
CDR3 length: 16; J gene: TRBJ2-7; V gene: TRBV5-5; CDR3 protein: CASSFPPGGDGYEQYF
CDR3 length: 12; J gene: TRBJ1-1; V gene: TRBV29-1; CDR3 protein: CSVGSTNTEAFF
CDR3 length: 13; J gene: TRBJ2-2; V gene: TRBV6-4; CDR3 protein: CASSEHNTGELFF
CDR3 length: 12; J gene: TRBJ2-2; V gene: TRBV2; CDR3 protein: CASSGTTGELFF
CDR3 length: 16; J gene: TRBJ2-5; V gene: TRBV6-2/TRBV6-3; CDR3 protein: CASSPRQAGVRETQYF
CDR3 length: 15; J gene: TRBJ2-1; V gene: TRBV7-3; CDR3 protein: CASSRPGQGFNEQFF
CDR3 length: 14; J gene: TRBJ1-1; V gene: TRBV7-9; CDR3 protein: CASSFNRGNTEAFF
CDR3 length: 16; J gene: TRBJ2-2; V gene: TRBV19; CDR3 protein: CASRHLGAGDTGELFF
CDR3 length: 19; J gene: TRBJ2-6; V gene: TRBV14; CDR3 protein: CASSRLDRGTPSGANVLTF
CDR3 length: 15; J gene: TRBJ2-1; V gene: TRBV13; CDR3 protein: CASSPWGTVFNEQFF
CDR3 length: 12; J gene: TRBJ1-1; V gene: TRBV11-3; CDR3 protein: CASSSRGEVAFF
CDR3 length: 17; J gene: TRBJ2-1; V gene: TRBV7-3; CDR3 protein: CASSPNGEGLATNEQFF
CDR3 length: 16; J gene: TRBJ2-5; V gene: TRBV28; CDR3 protein: CASSFASGRVEETQYF
CDR3 length: 14; J gene: TRBJ1-5; V gene: TRBV10-3; CDR3 protein: CAISEGHPNQPQHF
CDR3 length: 14; J gene: TRBJ2-1; V gene: TRBV7-2; CDR3 protein: CASSWTSGDNEQFF
CDR3 length: 17; J gene: TRBJ2-1; V gene: TRBV18; CDR3 protein: CASSPLTSQTFYNEQFF
CDR3 length: 15; J gene: TRBJ2-3; V gene: TRBV5-4; CDR3 protein: CASSFDRGRTDTQYF
CDR3 length: 15; J gene: TRBJ1-2; V gene: TRBV19; CDR3 protein: CASSSRGGVGYGYTF
CDR3 length: 17; J gene: TRBJ2-1; V gene: TRBV28; CDR3 protein: CASSSGGTSGALNEQFF
CDR3 length: 15; J gene: TRBJ2-1; V gene: TRBV3-1/TRBV3-2; CDR3 protein: CASSQEAEAYNEQFF
CDR3 length: 16; J gene: TRBJ1-1; V gene: TRBV18; CDR3 protein: CASSPGQQSTNTEAFF
CDR3 length: 19; J gene: TRBJ1-1; V gene: TRBV28; CDR3 protein: CASSLASYAAGGLTTEAFF
CDR3 length: 13; J gene: TRBJ2-7; V gene: TRBV19; CDR3 protein: CASSRDRDYEQYF
CDR3 length: 17; J gene: TRBJ1-1; V gene: TRBV5-6; CDR3 protein: CASSPVSRTGLNTEAFF
CDR3 length: 15; J gene: TRBJ2-1; V gene: TRBV11-2; CDR3 protein: CASSLGTSAGNEQFF
CDR3 length: 15; J gene: TRBJ1-6; V gene: TRBV9; CDR3 protein: CASSVGGDGNSPLHF
CDR3 length: 12; J gene: TRBJ2-3; V gene: TRBV28; CDR3 protein: CASSINRAGLNF
CDR3 length: 15; J gene: TRBJ2-7; V gene: TRBV7-9; CDR3 protein: CASSTGLAGFYEQYF
CDR3 length: 18; J gene: TRBJ2-3; V gene: TRBV18; CDR3 protein: CASSPTTPRAGVTDTQYF
CDR3 length: 15; J gene: TRBJ2-5; V gene: TRBV5-1; CDR3 protein: CASSLVAGGRETQYF
CDR3 length: 16; J gene: TRBJ2-2; V gene: TRBV6-5; CDR3 protein: CASSYSTTGGTGELFF
CDR3 length: 14; J gene: TRBJ2-1; V gene: TRBV4-2; CDR3 protein: CASSFRTSGGEQFF
CDR3 length: 13; J gene: TRBJ2-7; V gene: TRBV10-1; CDR3 protein: CASSETNSYEQYF
CDR3 length: 15; J gene: TRBJ1-1; V gene: TRBV9; CDR3 protein: CASSPQGGTGTEAFF
CDR3 length: 14; J gene: TRBJ2-5; V gene: TRBV25-1; CDR3 protein: CASSEPTGLETQYF
CDR3 length: 14; J gene: TRBJ2-5; V gene: TRBV19; CDR3 protein: CASSIEDSSQTQYF
CDR3 length: 16; J gene: TRBJ2-5; V gene: TRBV11-2; CDR3 protein: CASTMSLRAVQETQYF
CDR3 length: 15; J gene: TRBJ2-1; V gene: TRBV6-2/TRBV6-3; CDR3 protein: CASSYGGNLHNEQFF